The source of this T cell receptor (beta chain) is a study of shared clonotypes between healthy human individuals. Study conclusions and caveats: Although depth was large, rarefaction showed that sequencing of the sorted subsets was incomplete. In four donors, approximately 5% of naive CD4 clonotypes appeared in common.

Worth noting for this clone: Its target is not known.

Authors' data handling: Quality scores were absent from the junction-only immunoSEQ sequences, so filtering differed. Only in-frame clones appear in the TCRdb table, and some are missing; sequencing was by immunoSEQ multiplex PCR. V, J and clone size derive from that table, while D and trimming were established from the DNA sequence. In the table there are more than 2 million clones, 90% to 95% of which are singletons. CD45RO-negative, CCR7-selected cells formed the naive CD8 fraction, which excluded terminally differentiated effector memory CD45RA+ cells. This CDR3 is 14 amino acids long. CDR1 SGHDN and CDR2 FVKESK come from the germline V gene. Trimming stripped 1 base from V and 7 bases from J, with 14 bases between.

Material: naive CD8+ T cells from PBMCs. This TCR came from a young man in good health. Some clones in this sample may be carry-over from other donors' samples. The chain couples TRBV14 to TRBJ2-7; possible D gene TRBD2, 6 bases. The CDR3 reads CASSQVTGVREQYF. The DNA for the CDR3 is TGTGCCAGCAGCCAAGTCACGGGAGTAAGGGAGCAGTACTTC.